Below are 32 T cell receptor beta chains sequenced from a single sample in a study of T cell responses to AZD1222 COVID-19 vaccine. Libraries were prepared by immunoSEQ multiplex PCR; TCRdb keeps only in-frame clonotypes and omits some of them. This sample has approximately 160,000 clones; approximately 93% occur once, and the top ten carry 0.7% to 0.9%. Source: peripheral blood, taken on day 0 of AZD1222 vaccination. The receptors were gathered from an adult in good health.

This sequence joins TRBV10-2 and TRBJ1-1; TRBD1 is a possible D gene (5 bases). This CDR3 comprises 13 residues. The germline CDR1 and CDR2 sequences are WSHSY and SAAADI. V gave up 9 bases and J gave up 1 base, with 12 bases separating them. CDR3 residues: CASGGGKNTEAFF. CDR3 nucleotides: TGCGCCAGTGGGGGGGGTAAGAACACTGAAGCTTTCTTT.

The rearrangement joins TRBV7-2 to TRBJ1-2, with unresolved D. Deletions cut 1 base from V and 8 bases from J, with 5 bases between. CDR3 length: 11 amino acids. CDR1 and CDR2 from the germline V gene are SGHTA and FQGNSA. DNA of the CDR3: TGTGCCAGCAGCTTAGTCGCAGGCTACACCTTC. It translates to CASSLVAGYTF. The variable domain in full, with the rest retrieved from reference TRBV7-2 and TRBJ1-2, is GAGVSQSPSNKVTEKGKDVELRCDPISGHTALYWYRQSLGQGLEFLIYFQGNSAPDKSGLPSDRFSAERTGGSVSTLTIQRTQQEDSAVYLCASSLVAGYTFGSGTRLTVV.

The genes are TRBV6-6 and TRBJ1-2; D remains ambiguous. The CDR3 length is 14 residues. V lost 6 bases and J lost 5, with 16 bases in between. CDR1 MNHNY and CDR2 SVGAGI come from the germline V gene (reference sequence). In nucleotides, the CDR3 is TGTGCCAGCAGGAAGATAGAAAAGCCATATGGCTACACCTTC. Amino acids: CASRKIEKPYGYTF.

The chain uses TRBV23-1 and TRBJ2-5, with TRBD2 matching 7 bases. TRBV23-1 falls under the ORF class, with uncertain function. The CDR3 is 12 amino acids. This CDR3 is CPRGSRAETQYF. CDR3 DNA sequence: TGCCCGCGGGGGTCCCGAGCAGAGACCCAGTACTTC.

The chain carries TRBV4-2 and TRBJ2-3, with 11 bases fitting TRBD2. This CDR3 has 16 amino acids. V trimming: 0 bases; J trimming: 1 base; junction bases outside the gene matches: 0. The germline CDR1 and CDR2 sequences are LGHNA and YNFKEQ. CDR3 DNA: TGTGCCAGCAGCCAAGAGACTAGCGGGGGCACAGATACGCAGTATTTT. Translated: CASSQETSGGTDTQYF.

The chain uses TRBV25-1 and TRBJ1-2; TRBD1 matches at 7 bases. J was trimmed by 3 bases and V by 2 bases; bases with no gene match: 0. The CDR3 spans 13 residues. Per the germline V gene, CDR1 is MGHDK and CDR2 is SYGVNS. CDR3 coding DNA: TGTGCCAGCAGTGAAACAGGGGACTATGGCTACACCTTC. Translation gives CASSETGDYGYTF.

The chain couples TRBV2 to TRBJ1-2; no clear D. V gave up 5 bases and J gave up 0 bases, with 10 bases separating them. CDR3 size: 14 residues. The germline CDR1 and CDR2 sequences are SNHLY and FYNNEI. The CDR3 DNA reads TGTGCCAGCAGTAACAGAGGACCTAACTATGGCTACACCTTC. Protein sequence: CASSNRGPNYGYTF.

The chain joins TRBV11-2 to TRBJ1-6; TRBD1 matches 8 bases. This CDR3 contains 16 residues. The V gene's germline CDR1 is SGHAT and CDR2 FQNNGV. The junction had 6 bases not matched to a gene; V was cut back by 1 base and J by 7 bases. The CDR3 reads CASSLAGQGQNSPLHF. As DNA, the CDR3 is TGTGCCAGCAGCTTAGCCGGACAGGGTCAAAATTCACCCCTCCACTTT.

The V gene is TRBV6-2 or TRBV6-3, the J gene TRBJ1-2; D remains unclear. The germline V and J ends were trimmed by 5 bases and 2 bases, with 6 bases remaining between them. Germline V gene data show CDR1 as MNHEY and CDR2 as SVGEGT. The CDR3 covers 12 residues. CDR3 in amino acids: CASSPPNYGYTF. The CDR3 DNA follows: TGTGCCAGCAGTCCCCCGAACTATGGCTACACCTTC.

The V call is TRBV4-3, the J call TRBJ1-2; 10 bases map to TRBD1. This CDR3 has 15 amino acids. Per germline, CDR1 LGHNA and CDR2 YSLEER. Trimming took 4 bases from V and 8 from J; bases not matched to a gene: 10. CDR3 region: CASSPQRTGGIGYTF. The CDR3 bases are TGCGCCAGCAGCCCTCAACGGACAGGGGGGATCGGCTACACCTTC.

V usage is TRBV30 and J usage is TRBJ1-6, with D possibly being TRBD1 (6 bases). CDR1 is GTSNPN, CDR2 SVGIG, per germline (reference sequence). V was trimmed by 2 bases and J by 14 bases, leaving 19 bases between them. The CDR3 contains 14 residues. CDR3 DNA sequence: TGTGCCTGGAGTCTCAAGTCCACAGGGCGAACCCTCCACTTT. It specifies CAWSLKSTGRTLHF.

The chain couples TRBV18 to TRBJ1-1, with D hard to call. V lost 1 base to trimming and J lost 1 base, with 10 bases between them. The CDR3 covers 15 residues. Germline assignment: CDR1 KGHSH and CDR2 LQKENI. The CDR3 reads CASSPRFGPNTEAFF. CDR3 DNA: TGTGCCAGCTCACCACGGTTCGGACCGAACACTGAAGCTTTCTTT. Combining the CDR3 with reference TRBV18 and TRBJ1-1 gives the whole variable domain NAGVMQNPRHLVRRRGQEARLRCSPMKGHSHVYWYRQLPEEGLKFMVYLQKENIIDESGMPKERFSAEFPKEGPSILRIQQVVRGDSAAYFCASSPRFGPNTEAFFGQGTRLTVV.

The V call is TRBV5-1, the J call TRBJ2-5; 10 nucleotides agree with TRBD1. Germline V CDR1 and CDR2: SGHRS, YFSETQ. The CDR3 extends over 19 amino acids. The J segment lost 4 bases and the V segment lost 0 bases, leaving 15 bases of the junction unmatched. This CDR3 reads CASSLVGTGALLGRETQYF. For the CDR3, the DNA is TGCGCCAGCAGCTTGGTTGGGACAGGGGCCCTCCTAGGAAGAGAGACCCAGTACTTC.

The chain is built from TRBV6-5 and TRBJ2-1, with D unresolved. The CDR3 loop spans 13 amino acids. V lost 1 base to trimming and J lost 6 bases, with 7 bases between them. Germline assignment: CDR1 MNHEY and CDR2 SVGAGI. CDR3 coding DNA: TGTGCCAGCAGTTACTTAAGTTCCAATGAGCAGTTCTTC. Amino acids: CASSYLSSNEQFF.

CDR3 sequence reads: CASSAITDTQYF. CDR3 nucleotide sequence: TGTGCCAGCAGCGCTATCACAGATACGCAGTATTTT. The chain has TRBV7-2 and TRBJ2-3; no clear D. CDR3 length: 12 residues. Trimming took 5 bases from V and 2 from J, leaving 5 bases between them. CDR1 is SGHTA, CDR2 FQGNSA, per germline.

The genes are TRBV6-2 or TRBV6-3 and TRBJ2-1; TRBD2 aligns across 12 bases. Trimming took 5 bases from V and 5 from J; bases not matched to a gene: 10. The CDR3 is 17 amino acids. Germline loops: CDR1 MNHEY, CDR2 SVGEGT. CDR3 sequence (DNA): TGTGCCAGCAGTCTTCCGAGACTAGCGGGGGAGGACAATGAGCAGTTCTTC. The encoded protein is CASSLPRLAGEDNEQFF.

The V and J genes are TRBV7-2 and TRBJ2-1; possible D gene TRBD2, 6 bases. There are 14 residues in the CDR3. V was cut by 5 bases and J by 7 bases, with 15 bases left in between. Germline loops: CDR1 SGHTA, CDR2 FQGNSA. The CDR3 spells CASSPYGGRNEQFF. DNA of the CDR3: TGTGCCAGCAGCCCATACGGGGGAAGGAATGAGCAGTTCTTC.

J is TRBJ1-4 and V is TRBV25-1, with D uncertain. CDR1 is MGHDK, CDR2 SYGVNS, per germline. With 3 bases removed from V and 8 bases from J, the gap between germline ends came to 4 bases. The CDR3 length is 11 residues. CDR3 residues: CASSEREKLFF. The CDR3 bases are TGTGCCAGCAGTGAGCGGGAAAAACTGTTTTTT.

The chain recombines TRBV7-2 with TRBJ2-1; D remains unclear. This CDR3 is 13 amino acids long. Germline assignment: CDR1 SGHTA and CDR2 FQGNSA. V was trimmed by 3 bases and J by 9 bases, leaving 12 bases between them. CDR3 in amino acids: CASSFFQDAEQFF. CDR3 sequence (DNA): TGTGCCAGCAGCTTTTTCCAAGACGCTGAGCAGTTCTTC.

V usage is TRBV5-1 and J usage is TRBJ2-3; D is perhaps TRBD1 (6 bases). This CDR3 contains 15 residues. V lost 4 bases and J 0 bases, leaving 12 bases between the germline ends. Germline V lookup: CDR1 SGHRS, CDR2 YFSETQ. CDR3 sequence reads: CASSGGHGSTDTQYF. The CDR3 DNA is TGCGCCAGCAGCGGGGGACACGGTAGCACAGATACGCAGTATTTT.

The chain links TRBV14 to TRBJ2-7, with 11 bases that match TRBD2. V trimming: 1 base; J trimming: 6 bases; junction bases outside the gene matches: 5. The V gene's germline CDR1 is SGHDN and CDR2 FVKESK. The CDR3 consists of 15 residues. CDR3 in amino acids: CASSQGLAGLGEQYF. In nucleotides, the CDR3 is TGTGCCAGCAGCCAAGGACTAGCGGGGCTCGGCGAGCAGTACTTC. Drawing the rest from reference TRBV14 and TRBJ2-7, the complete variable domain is EAGVTQFPSHSVIEKGQTVTLRCDPISGHDNLYWYRRVMGKEIKFLLHFVKESKQDESGMPNNRFLAERTGGTYSTLKVQPAELEDSGVYFCASSQGLAGLGEQYFGPGTRLTVT.

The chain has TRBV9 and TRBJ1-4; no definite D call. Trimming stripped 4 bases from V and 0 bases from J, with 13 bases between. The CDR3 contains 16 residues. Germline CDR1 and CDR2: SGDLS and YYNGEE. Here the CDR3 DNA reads TGTGCCAGCAGCAAAAACACAGCTCCAACTAATGAAAAACTGTTTTTT. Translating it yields CASSKNTAPTNEKLFF.

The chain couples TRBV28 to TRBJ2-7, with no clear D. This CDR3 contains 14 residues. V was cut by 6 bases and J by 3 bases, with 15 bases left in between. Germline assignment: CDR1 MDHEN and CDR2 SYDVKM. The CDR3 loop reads CASSHDSVSYEQYF. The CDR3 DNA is TGTGCCAGCAGCCATGACTCGGTCAGCTACGAGCAGTACTTC.

CDR3 residues: CASSKGFLAAEKLFF. The CDR3 DNA follows: TGTGCCAGCAGTAAGGGGTTTCTCGCCGCAGAAAAACTGTTTTTT. V gene TRBV6-5 combines with J gene TRBJ1-4; D is possibly TRBD1 (5 bases). This CDR3 comprises 15 residues. With 5 bases removed from V and 8 bases from J, the gap between germline ends came to 18 bases. CDR1 and CDR2 from the germline V gene are MNHEY and SVGAGI.

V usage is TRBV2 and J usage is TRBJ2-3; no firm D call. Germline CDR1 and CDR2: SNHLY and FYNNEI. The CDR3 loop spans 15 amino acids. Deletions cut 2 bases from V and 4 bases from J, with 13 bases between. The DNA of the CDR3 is TGTGCCAGCAGTGAATTTTTAGATGTTCCAGATACGCAGTATTTT. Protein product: CASSEFLDVPDTQYF.

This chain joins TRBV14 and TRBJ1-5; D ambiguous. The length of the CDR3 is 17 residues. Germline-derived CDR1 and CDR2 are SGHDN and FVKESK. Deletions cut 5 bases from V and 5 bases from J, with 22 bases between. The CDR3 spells CASSDSRETLSHQPQHF. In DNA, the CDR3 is TGTGCCAGCAGCGATAGCCGGGAAACCCTGAGCCATCAGCCCCAGCATTTT.

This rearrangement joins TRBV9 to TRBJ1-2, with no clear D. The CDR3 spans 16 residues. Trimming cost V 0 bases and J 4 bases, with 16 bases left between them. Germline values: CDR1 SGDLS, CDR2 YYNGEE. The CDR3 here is CASSVDVEDRLYGYTF. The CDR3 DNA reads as TGTGCCAGCAGCGTAGACGTCGAGGACCGTCTCTATGGCTACACCTTC.

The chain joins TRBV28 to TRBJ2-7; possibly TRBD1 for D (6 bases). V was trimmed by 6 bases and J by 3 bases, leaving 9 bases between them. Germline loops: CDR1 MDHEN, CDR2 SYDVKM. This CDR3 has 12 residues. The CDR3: CASRRGGYEQYF. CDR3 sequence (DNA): TGTGCCAGCAGAAGAGGGGGCTACGAGCAGTACTTC.

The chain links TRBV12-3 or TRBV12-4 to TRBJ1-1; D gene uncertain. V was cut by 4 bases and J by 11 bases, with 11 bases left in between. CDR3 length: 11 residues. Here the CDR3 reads CASSYRVKAFF. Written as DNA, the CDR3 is TGTGCCAGCAGTTACAGAGTTAAGGCTTTCTTT.

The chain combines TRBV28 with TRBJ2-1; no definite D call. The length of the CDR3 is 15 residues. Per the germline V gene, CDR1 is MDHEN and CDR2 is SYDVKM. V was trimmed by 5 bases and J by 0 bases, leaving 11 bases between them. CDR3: CASSQDGSSYNEQFF. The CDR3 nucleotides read TGTGCCAGCAGTCAGGACGGTAGCTCCTACAATGAGCAGTTCTTC.

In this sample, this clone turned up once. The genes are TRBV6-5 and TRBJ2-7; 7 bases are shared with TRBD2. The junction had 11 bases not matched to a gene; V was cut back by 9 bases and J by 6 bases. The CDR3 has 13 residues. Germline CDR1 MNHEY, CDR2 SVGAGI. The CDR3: CARGGRFPGEQYF. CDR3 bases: TGTGCCAGGGGGGGGAGGTTCCCTGGCGAGCAGTACTTC.

The CDR3 sequence: CASSLRGQYSNQPQHF. The DNA for the CDR3 is TGCGCCAGCAGCCTCCGGGGACAGTATAGCAATCAGCCCCAGCATTTT. The chain employs TRBV4-1 and TRBJ1-5, with TRBD1 identical over 7 bases. This CDR3 is built from 16 residues. V lost 4 bases and J lost 0; bases outside the gene matches: 6. Germline V CDR1 and CDR2: MGHRA, YSYEKL.